This entry is about one TCR beta chain. This sample was included in a study of blood T cell repertoires in COVID-19. The CDR3 has 15 amino acids. Germline V gene sequence: CDR1 MNHEY, CDR2 SVGAGI. V dropped 8 bases and J dropped 2 bases, with 17 bases sitting between them. Original analysis: Reference gene primer amplification in the assay estimated nucleated cell counts. Assay: immunoSEQ multiplex PCR; the TCRdb copy retains only in-frame clones and omits some. The V and J calls and the clone size are those of that table, but D and trimming were determined from the DNA. The sample includes some 150,000 clones, around four fifths of them seen just once.

The source material was PBMCs or T cells enriched from blood (not recorded which). The receptor was derived from a woman in her 50s in a cohort exposed to, infected with or recovered from COVID-19 (not recorded which). The chain combines TRBV6-5 with TRBJ2-3; a possible D gene is TRBD2 (8 bases). CDR3 loop: CASGRGGQLTDTQYF. In DNA form, the CDR3 reads TGTGCCAGCGGCCGGGGGGGACAGCTCACAGATACGCAGTATTTT.